This is a list of T cell receptor beta chains from one sample in a study of blood T cell repertoires in COVID-19. Sequencing used immunoSEQ multiplex PCR; TCRdb keeps in-frame clones, though not all of them. The sample consists of roughly 150,000 clones, about four fifths of them appearing once. Sequencing was carried out using peripheral blood. The receptor source for this set is a woman aged 80 or older with acute or convalescent COVID-19. The CDR3 runs from the conserved cysteine through the conserved F or W. D genes are given only for firm matches. Rows may omit the clone size; those that give it use once, few, many or a size class.

>TRBV11-3|.|.|TRBJ2-7
TGTGCCAGCAGCGGGCCCCCTTCCTACGAGCAGTACTTC
CASSGPPSYEQYF
>TRBV5-1|few|TRBD1|TRBJ1-3
TGCGCCAGCAGCTTGGCGGGACAGGGAGTAACTGGAAACACCATATATTTT
CASSLAGQGVTGNTIYF
>TRBV5-4|.|.|TRBJ1-6
TGTGCCAGCAGCACAGGGTTGAATAATTCACCCCTCCACTTT
CASSTGLNNSPLHF
>TRBV5-5|.|.|TRBJ2-3
TGTGCCAGCAGCTTGCAGGGCTCCCCCACCACAGATACGCAGTATTTT
CASSLQGSPTTDTQYF
>TRBV6-5|once|.|TRBJ1-1
TGTGCCAGCAGCTACGACAGAGGGAGGGCCACTGAAGCTTTCTTT
CASSYDRGRATEAFF
>TRBV21-1|.|.|TRBJ2-2
TGTGCCAGCAGCTTCCGGACTAGCGGGCCTAACACCGGGGAGCTGTTTTTT
CASSFRTSGPNTGELFF
>TRBV7-9|.|TRBD1|TRBJ1-3
TGTGCTAGCAGCCCGCCGACAGGGGGCATTTCTGGAAACACCATATATTTT
CASSPPTGGISGNTIYF
>TRBV9|.|.|TRBJ1-5
TGTGCCAGCAGCGCGGGGACAAACAATCAGCCCCAGCATTTT
CASSAGTNNQPQHF
>TRBV14|.|.|TRBJ2-1
TGTGCCAGCAGCCAAGCGGATTCAGGGATCTATGAGCAGTTCTTC
CASSQADSGIYEQFF
>TRBV12-3/TRBV12-4|.|TRBD2|TRBJ2-1
TGTGCCAGCAGCCCGGGGGGTGAGCAGTTCTTC
CASSPGGEQFF
>TRBV6-5|once|TRBD2|TRBJ2-3
TGTGCCAGCTCTAGCGGAGATACGCAGTATTTT
CASSSGDTQYF
>TRBV19|.|TRBD1|TRBJ1-5
TGTGCCAGTAACCCCCAAACCGGACAGGGTTATCAGCCCCAGCATTTT
CASNPQTGQGYQPQHF
>TRBV5-6|.|.|TRBJ2-1
TGTGCCAGCAGCTTGGAGGGAACAGGGAGCAATGAGCAGTTCTTC
CASSLEGTGSNEQFF
>TRBV11-2|.|TRBD1|TRBJ1-2
TGTGCCAGCAGCTTAGCCCCTTGGACAGGGGGCCAAGGGTATGGCTACACCTTC
CASSLAPWTGGQGYGYTF
>TRBV5-1|.|.|TRBJ1-2
TGCGCCAGCGGCTCGGGGGGGACCTATGGCTACACCTTC
CASGSGGTYGYTF
>TRBV21-1|.|.|TRBJ2-1
TGTGCCAGCAGCAGGGGGCAATTCTCCTACAATGAGCAGTTCTTC
CASSRGQFSYNEQFF
>TRBV19|.|TRBD1|TRBJ1-2
TGTGCCAGTACTCCCTACGGGACAGGGGGCGCGTCTAACTATGGCTACACCTTC
CASTPYGTGGASNYGYTF
>TRBV27|.|TRBD1|TRBJ1-1
TGTGCCAGCAGGACAGGGTTTAGGACCACTGAAGCTTTCTTT
CASRTGFRTTEAFF
>TRBV6-1|.|.|TRBJ2-7
TGTGCCAGCAGTGAAGAAACCCGTCCGGAGTGGGTCGAGCAGTACTTC
CASSEETRPEWVEQYF
>TRBV28|.|TRBD1|TRBJ1-4
TGTGCCAGCAGTTCACCGGGACAGGGGGCGGAAAAACTGTTTTTT
CASSSPGQGAEKLFF
>TRBV19|.|.|TRBJ1-6
TGTGCCAGTAGTATGACCGGACAGAGCTCCTATAATTCACCCCTCCACTTT
CASSMTGQSSYNSPLHF
>TRBV2|.|TRBD1|TRBJ1-1
TGTGCCAGCACTATAGGACAGGGAAACACTGAAGCTTTCTTT
CASTIGQGNTEAFF
>TRBV28|.|.|TRBJ2-1
TGTGCCAGCAGTTTTCCTAGCGCGACCACCCGGAGCTCCTACAATGAGCAGTTCTTC
CASSFPSATTRSSYNEQFF
>TRBV11-3|.|.|TRBJ2-2
TGTGCCAGCAGCTTCGGTACAGCGAACACCGGGGAGCTGTTTTTT
CASSFGTANTGELFF
>TRBV19|.|.|TRBJ2-7
TGTGCCAGTAGTATAGACAGGTCCTACGAGCAGTACTTC
CASSIDRSYEQYF
>TRBV6-5|.|.|TRBJ1-1
TGTGCCACCTCGGAGGACAGTGGCACTGAAGCTTTCTTT
CATSEDSGTEAFF
>TRBV5-1|.|TRBD1|TRBJ1-2
TGCGCCAGCTCCTCAGGGGGCGGGTATGGCTACACCTTC
CASSSGGGYGYTF
>TRBV5-5|.|TRBD1|TRBJ2-7
TGTGCCAGCACGGGGGTCACAGGGGGGTCCTACGAGCAGTACTTC
CASTGVTGGSYEQYF
>TRBV28|.|.|TRBJ2-3
TGTGCCAGCAGTTTCGGGGTCCCGGCTACGCAGTATTTT
CASSFGVPATQYF
>TRBV5-1|.|TRBD1|TRBJ2-5
TGCGCCAGCAGCTTGGGGATACAGGGGTACCAAGAGACCCAGTACTTC
CASSLGIQGYQETQYF
>TRBV5-1|.|TRBD1|TRBJ1-4
TGCGCCAGCAGCTCGACAGGGTCAAGTAATGAAAAACTGTTTTTT
CASSSTGSSNEKLFF
>TRBV11-2|.|.|TRBJ2-7
TGTGCCAGCAGCATCTCTAACTACGAGCAGTACTTC
CASSISNYEQYF
>TRBV5-1|few|TRBD2|TRBJ2-7
TGCGCCAGCAGCTCCTGGGCTGCGGGAGGCCGGGAGCAGTACTTC
CASSSWAAGGREQYF
>TRBV30|.|.|TRBJ1-1
TGTGCCTGGAGTTACAGGGTGAACACTGAAGCTTTCTTT
CAWSYRVNTEAFF
>TRBV18|.|TRBD1|TRBJ1-2
TGTGCCAGCTCACCACCCCGGACAGGGAAGGGCTACACCTTC
CASSPPRTGKGYTF
>TRBV5-8|.|TRBD2|TRBJ2-2
TGTGCCAGCAGCCAGTCGGGACTAGTGAACACCGGGGAGCTGTTTTTT
CASSQSGLVNTGELFF
>TRBV12-3/TRBV12-4|few|.|TRBJ1-1
TGTGCCAGCAGTTCTGGCCCGAACACTGAAGCTTTCTTT
CASSSGPNTEAFF
>TRBV29-1|once|.|TRBJ1-3
TGCAGCGTTGAAACAGGGCCAGGAGGAAACACCATATATTTT
CSVETGPGGNTIYF
>TRBV6-6|once|.|TRBJ2-7
TGTGCCAGCAGTTACGCCGACAGCTCCTACGAGCAGTACTTC
CASSYADSSYEQYF
>TRBV5-1|.|TRBD1|TRBJ1-3
TGCGCCAGCAGCGCCACCGGGGGGTTAGGGACAGGGGACACCATATATTTT
CASSATGGLGTGDTIYF
>TRBV5-1|.|TRBD1|TRBJ2-5
TGCGCCAGCAGCTATCCCGGGACAGGCCAAGAGACCCAGTACTTC
CASSYPGTGQETQYF
>TRBV27|once|.|TRBJ2-1
TGTGCCAGCAGTTCTCGCGTCGGGCAGTTCTTC
CASSSRVGQFF
>TRBV28|.|TRBD2|TRBJ2-2
TGTGCCAGCAGTTTACTAGCGGGGAACACCGGGGAGCTGTTTTTT
CASSLLAGNTGELFF
>TRBV5-1|.|.|TRBJ1-5
TGCGCCAGCAGCTTGGAGGGGAATAGCAATCAGCCCCAGCATTTT
CASSLEGNSNQPQHF
>TRBV5-1|.|TRBD2|TRBJ2-3
TGCGCCAGCAGCTTGGGAAGAGCTAGCGGGGGGCAAAGCACAGATACGCAGTATTTT
CASSLGRASGGQSTDTQYF
>TRBV7-9|.|.|TRBJ1-2
TGTGCCAGCAGCTTAGGCGATCCTAACTATGGCTACACCTTC
CASSLGDPNYGYTF
>TRBV4-1|.|.|TRBJ1-1
TGCGCCAGCAGCCAAGCGGGGGGGAACACTGAAGCTTTCTTT
CASSQAGGNTEAFF
>TRBV14|.|.|TRBJ1-3
TGTGCCAGCAGCCTCGAGGGAAACACCATATATTTT
CASSLEGNTIYF